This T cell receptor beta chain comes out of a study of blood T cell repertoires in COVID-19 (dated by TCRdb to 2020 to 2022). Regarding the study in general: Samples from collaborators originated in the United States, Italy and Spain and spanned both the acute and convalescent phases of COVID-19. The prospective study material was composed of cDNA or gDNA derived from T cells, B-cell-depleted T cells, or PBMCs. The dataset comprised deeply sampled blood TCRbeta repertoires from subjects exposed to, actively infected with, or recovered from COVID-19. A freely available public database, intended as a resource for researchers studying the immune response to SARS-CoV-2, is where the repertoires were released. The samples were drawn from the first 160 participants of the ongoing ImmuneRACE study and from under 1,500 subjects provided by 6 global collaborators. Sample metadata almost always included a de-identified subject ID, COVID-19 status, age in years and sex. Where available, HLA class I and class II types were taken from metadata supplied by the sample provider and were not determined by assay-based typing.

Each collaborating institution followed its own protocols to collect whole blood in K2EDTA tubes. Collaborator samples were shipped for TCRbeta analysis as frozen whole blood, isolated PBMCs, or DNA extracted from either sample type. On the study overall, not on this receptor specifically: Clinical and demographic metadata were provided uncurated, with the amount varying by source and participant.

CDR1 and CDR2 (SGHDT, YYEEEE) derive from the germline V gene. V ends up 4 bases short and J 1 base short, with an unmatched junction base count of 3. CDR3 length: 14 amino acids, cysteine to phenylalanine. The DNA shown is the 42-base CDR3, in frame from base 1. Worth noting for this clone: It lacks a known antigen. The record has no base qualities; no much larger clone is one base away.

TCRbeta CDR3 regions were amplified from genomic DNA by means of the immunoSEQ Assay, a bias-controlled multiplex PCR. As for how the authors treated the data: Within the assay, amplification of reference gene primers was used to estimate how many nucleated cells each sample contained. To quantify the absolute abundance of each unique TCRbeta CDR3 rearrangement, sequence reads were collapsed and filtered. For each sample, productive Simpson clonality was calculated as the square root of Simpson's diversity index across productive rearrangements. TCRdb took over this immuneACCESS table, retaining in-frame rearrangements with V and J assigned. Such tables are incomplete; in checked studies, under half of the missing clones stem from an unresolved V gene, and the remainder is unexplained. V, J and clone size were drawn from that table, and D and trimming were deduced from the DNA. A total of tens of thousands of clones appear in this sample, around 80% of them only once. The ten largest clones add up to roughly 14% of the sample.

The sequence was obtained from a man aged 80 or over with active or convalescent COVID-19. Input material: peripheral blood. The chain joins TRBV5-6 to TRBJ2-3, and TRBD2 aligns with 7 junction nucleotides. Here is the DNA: TGTGCCAGCAGCCTCCTAGCGGGCACAGATACGCAGTATTTT. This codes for CASSLLAGTDTQYF.